One and the same sample provided the 25 T cell receptor beta chains below, sequenced in a study of T cell repertoires in cytomegalovirus infection. These receptors' antigens are unknown. TCRdb re-analysed the reads in MiXCR, keeping a single row per CDR3 protein. This sample has about 890,000 distinct CDR3 sequences; around 32% occur once, and the top ten carry 13%. The input for sequencing was cultured CD8+ T cells from PBMCs, taken from culture after CMV antigen stimulation. Every receptor here comes from a human donor in good health (CMV status not recorded). Some clones in this sample may be carry-over from other donors' samples.

This chain connects TRBV7-6 to TRBJ2-7; possible D gene TRBD2, 7 bases. The germline V gene has CDR1 SGHVS and CDR2 FNYEAQ. V dropped 4 bases and J dropped 7 bases, with 14 bases sitting between them. This CDR3 region has 13 residues. Here the CDR3 DNA reads TGTGCCAGCAGCTCCGGGGGGCGCCAAGAGCAGTACGTC. It is translated as CASSSGGRQEQYV.

This clonotype has more than one count but fewer than ten. V and J are TRBV27 and TRBJ2-5, with 10 bases that match TRBD2. V lost 3 bases and J lost 4; bases outside the gene matches: 5. This CDR3 has 15 residues. Germline V CDR1 and CDR2: MNHEY, SMNVEV (reference sequence). In DNA form, the CDR3 reads TGTGCCAGCAGTTTCGGGACTAGCGAGTTAGAGACCCAGTACTTC. Its translation: CASSFGTSELETQYF.

This clonotype was seen a handful of times. The chain couples TRBV7-9 to TRBJ2-2, with TRBD1 identical over 8 bases. The germline V gene has CDR1 SEHNR and CDR2 FQNEAQ (reference sequence). Trimming took 5 bases from V and 3 from J; bases not matched to a gene: 5. The CDR3 contains 15 residues. This CDR3 is CASSIDRGYTGELFF. The CDR3 bases are TGTGCCAGCAGCATAGACAGGGGATACACCGGGGAGCTGTTTTTT.

The chain couples TRBV18 to TRBJ2-1; D could derive from TRBD1 or TRBD2 (5 bases each). Germline assignment: CDR1 KGHSH and CDR2 LQKENI. The CDR3 spans 15 residues. The V gene lost 6 bases and the J gene lost 6 bases, with 18 bases spanning the gap. CDR3: CASSPTEEVRNEQFF. Written as DNA, the CDR3 is TGTGCCAGCTCGCCGACAGAGGAGGTACGCAATGAGCAGTTCTTC.

This clonotype was counted at least ten times. This chain connects TRBV7-8 to TRBJ1-2; D perhaps matches TRBD1 (6 bases). Germline CDR1 SGHVS, CDR2 FQNEAQ. The V end was cut by 6 bases, the J end by 3 bases, with 17 bases between. This CDR3 has 15 amino acids. The CDR3 DNA reads TGTGCCAGCAGTCCACAGGGAGTTGACGACTATGGCTACACCTTC. It translates to CASSPQGVDDYGYTF.

This clonotype was recorded a few times. The chain joins TRBV4-3 to TRBJ1-2, with no clear D. V dropped 0 bases and J dropped 5 bases, with 16 bases sitting between them. Per germline, CDR1 LGHNA and CDR2 YSLEER. This CDR3 has 16 residues. The CDR3 nucleotides read TGCGCCAGCAGCCAAGACCCCTCAGCCGCCCTTTATGGCTACACCTTC. Protein sequence: CASSQDPSAALYGYTF.

J is TRBJ2-1 and V is TRBV29-1; D is perhaps TRBD1 (5 bases). Germline loops: CDR1 SQVTM, CDR2 ANQGSEA. The CDR3 has 11 amino acids. V lost 7 bases and J lost 8, with 12 bases in between. The CDR3 coding sequence is TGCAGCGGACGCTGGGGCCATGAGCAGTTCTTC. As protein: CSGRWGHEQFF.

The chain recombines TRBV7-9 with TRBJ2-1, with 8 bases identical to TRBD1. V shed 5 bases and J 8 bases; nucleotides not matched to a gene: 17. Looked up from germline, CDR1 is SEHNR and CDR2 is FQNEAQ (reference sequence). The CDR3 sequence is 17 residues long. Here the CDR3 DNA reads TGTGCCAGCAGCCAGAAGGGAGGACAGGGCGTCATCTATGAGCAGTTCTTC. This translates into CASSQKGGQGVIYEQFF.

This clonotype was seen more than once but under ten times. J is TRBJ1-2 and V is TRBV6-1; D is unclear. This CDR3 spans 11 amino acids. V dropped 6 bases and J dropped 8 bases, with 10 bases sitting between them. Germline-derived CDR1 and CDR2 are MNHNS and SASEGT. The CDR3 region has the DNA TGTGCCAGCAGGGCCACGCCAGGCTACACCTTC. It specifies CASRATPGYTF.

The chain couples TRBV27 to TRBJ2-5; 7 positions agree with TRBD1. Germline V CDR1 and CDR2: MNHEY, SMNVEV (reference sequence). Trimming cost V 0 bases and J 2 bases; bases outside gene matches: 9. The CDR3 loop spans 17 amino acids. The DNA of the CDR3 is TGTGCCAGCAGTTTATCCGTTGGGGACAGCCTACAAGAGACCCAGTACTTC. Its protein product is CASSLSVGDSLQETQYF.

The rearrangement joins TRBV20-1 to TRBJ1-6; D perhaps matches TRBD1 (5 bases). Between the trimmed V and J ends, which lost 3 bases and 10 bases, there was a span of 13 bases. Germline V gene lookup returns CDR1 DFQATT and CDR2 SNEGSKA (reference sequence). The CDR3 is 13 amino acids. Written as DNA, the CDR3 is TGCAGTGCTAGGCTGGGGGACCTCTCACCCCTCCACTTT. As protein: CSARLGDLSPLHF.

This clonotype turned up a few times. The J gene is TRBJ1-1, the V gene TRBV9, with 7 bases that match TRBD1. Unmatched junction bases numbered 6, after V lost 5 bases and J lost 8 bases. Per the germline V gene, CDR1 is SGDLS and CDR2 is YYNGEE. There are 12 residues in the CDR3. In DNA form, the CDR3 reads TGTGCCAGCAGAGATCGACAGGGAGAAGCTTTCTTT. It codes for CASRDRQGEAFF.

This clonotype turned up a few times. V is TRBV10-3 and J is TRBJ2-1, with D perhaps matching TRBD1 or TRBD2 (7 bases each). In germline, CDR1 is ENHRY, CDR2 SYGVKD. Deletions cut 4 bases from V and 0 bases from J, with 10 bases between. This CDR3 region has 15 residues. The CDR3 nucleotides read TGTGCCATCAGTGGCAGGGGGGGCTCCTACAATGAGCAGTTCTTC. It yields the protein CAISGRGGSYNEQFF.

V usage is TRBV20-1 and J usage is TRBJ1-3; the D gene is possibly TRBD1 (5 bases). Trimming took 1 base from V and 7 from J, leaving 14 bases between them. The CDR3 length is 14 residues. The germline V gene has CDR1 DFQATT and CDR2 SNEGSKA (reference sequence). CDR3 sequence reads: CSARGSGPGNTIYF. The CDR3 bases are TGCAGTGCTAGAGGGTCAGGGCCCGGGAACACCATATATTTT.

This clonotype was picked up many times. The J gene is TRBJ2-4, the V gene TRBV12-3 or TRBV12-4; 8 nucleotides match TRBD1. The CDR3 length is 16 residues. V was clipped by 5 bases and J by 4 bases; unmatched bases: 10. CDR3 amino acids: CASSLTEQGEKNIQYF. In DNA, the CDR3 is TGTGCCAGCAGTCTAACGGAACAGGGGGAAAAAAACATTCAGTACTTC.

Many counts were recorded for this clonotype. The chain uses TRBV7-6 and TRBJ1-1, with D maybe TRBD1 (5 bases). The CDR3 spans 13 residues. Germline V gives CDR1 SGHVS, CDR2 FNYEAQ. The V gene lost 4 bases and the J gene lost 5 bases, with 11 bases spanning the gap. The CDR3: CASSSAGVTEAFF. CDR3 nucleotide sequence: TGTGCCAGCAGCTCTGCGGGGGTAACTGAAGCTTTCTTT.

This chain uses TRBV10-3 with TRBJ2-4; TRBD2 is a possible D gene (6 bases). Germline CDR1 and CDR2: ENHRY and SYGVKD. V lost 0 bases and J 12 bases, leaving 15 bases between the germline ends. CDR3 length equals 14 residues. CDR3 residues: CAISESGTGNHQYF. The CDR3, as DNA: TGTGCCATCAGTGAGTCGGGGACTGGTAACCATCAGTACTTC.

The chain combines TRBV3-1 with TRBJ2-1, with TRBD2 identical over 9 bases. The CDR3 has 15 amino acids. With V trimmed by 1 base and J by 7 bases, 5 bases remained unmatched. The germline gives CDR1 LGHDT, CDR2 YNNKEL (reference sequence). In DNA, the CDR3 is TGTGCCAGCAGCCAAGTGCGGGGGGGTAGGAATGAGCAGTTCTTC. Amino acids: CASSQVRGGRNEQFF.

V usage is TRBV24-1 and J usage is TRBJ1-5, with D unresolved. The germline V gene encodes CDR1 KGHDR and CDR2 SFDVKD. Trimming removed 4 bases at V and 3 bases at J, with 9 bases between. The CDR3 is made up of 14 amino acids. CDR3 residues: CATSDGWDNQPQHF. CDR3 bases: TGTGCCACCAGTGACGGGTGGGACAATCAGCCCCAGCATTTT.

The V call is TRBV27, the J call TRBJ2-5; D is undetermined. The CDR3 extends over 13 amino acids. CDR1 MNHEY and CDR2 SMNVEV come from the germline V gene (reference sequence). V dropped 6 bases and J dropped 1 base, with 9 bases sitting between them. CDR3 nucleotide sequence: TGTGCCAGCAGGATTGCCCCCCAAGAGACCCAGTACTTC. It specifies CASRIAPQETQYF.

This clonotype was seen a handful of times. The J gene is TRBJ2-7, the V gene TRBV6-2 or TRBV6-3; 10 bases agree with TRBD2. V trimming: 5 bases; J trimming: 1 base; junction bases outside the gene matches: 5. The CDR3 is made up of 15 amino acids. The V gene's germline CDR1 is MNHEY and CDR2 SVGEGT. The CDR3 nucleotides read TGTGCCAGCAGTCTACTAGCGGGGAAGTCCTACGAGCAGTACGTC. The encoded protein is CASSLLAGKSYEQYV.

V usage is TRBV29-1 and J usage is TRBJ2-7; TRBD2 aligns across 11 bases. CDR1 and CDR2 from the germline V gene are SQVTM and ANQGSEA. The CDR3 covers 13 residues. J lost 7 bases, V lost 7 bases, and 9 bases had no gene match. The CDR3, as DNA: TGCAGCGAGTTTAGCGGGGGGGCTGGAGAGCAGTACGTC. It translates to CSEFSGGAGEQYV.

This clonotype occurred many times. The gene calls are TRBV24-1 and TRBJ1-2, with 7 bases lining up with TRBD1. V shed 4 bases and J 8 bases; nucleotides not matched to a gene: 6. CDR1 KGHDR and CDR2 SFDVKD come from the germline V gene. The length of the CDR3 is 13 residues. DNA of the CDR3: TGTGCCACCAGTGACCTTACAGGGGACGGCTACACCTTC. Its protein is CATSDLTGDGYTF.

The rearrangement joins TRBV6-1 to TRBJ1-2; D is unclear. This CDR3 is built from 12 residues. Germline V gene sequence: CDR1 MNHNS, CDR2 SASEGT. The V gene lost 6 bases and the J gene lost 6 bases, with 11 bases spanning the gap. The CDR3 sequence: CASSAGRDGYTF. The CDR3 bases are TGTGCCAGCAGCGCCGGACGGGATGGCTACACCTTC.

This clonotype was seen only a few times. A much larger clone differs by one base, so this may be a read error. The chain uses TRBV27 and TRBJ2-7; TRBD2 matches at 10 bases. With V trimmed by 5 bases and J by 2 bases, 0 bases remained unmatched. Germline loops: CDR1 MNHEY, CDR2 SMNVEV (reference sequence). The CDR3 sequence is 13 residues long. The CDR3 loop reads CASSSGGAYEQYF. The DNA of the CDR3 is TGTGCCAGCAGTAGCGGGGGGGCCTACGAGCAGTACTTC.